Following are 11 T cell receptor beta chains from one sample sequenced in a study of cytomegalovirus exposure and HLA in healthy donors. The PCR used 60 Vbeta and 13 Jbeta primers. Libraries were prepared by immunoSEQ multiplex PCR; TCRdb keeps only in-frame clonotypes and omits some of them. Found here are some 180,000 clones, 8.5% to 10% of them singletons; the top ten hold less than 1.5%. The sequenced material came from PBMCs. The receptors were gathered from a woman aged 25-40 years in good health and CMV-seropositive.

The rearrangement links TRBV11-2 to TRBJ2-2; tentatively, D is TRBD2 (6 bases). CDR1 SGHAT and CDR2 FQNNGV come from the germline V gene. The CDR3 spans 15 residues. Trimming left V 6 bases short and J 5 bases short, with 16 bases between. CDR3 protein: CASRKPGGGTGELFF. DNA of the CDR3: TGTGCCAGCAGAAAACCCGGTGGGGGGACCGGGGAGCTGTTTTTT.

This clone has a handful of counts. This chain links TRBV5-1 with TRBJ1-1; no clear D. The V end lost 3 bases, the J end lost 1 base, and 10 bases lay between the germline ends. CDR1 and CDR2 (germline): SGHRS, YFSETQ. The CDR3 consists of 14 residues. CDR3 DNA sequence: TGCGCCAGCAGCTCCCTCCCGGGGAACACTGAAGCTTTCTTT. Protein sequence: CASSSLPGNTEAFF.

This clone was detected a few times. This chain links TRBV27 with TRBJ2-2; 9 bases fit TRBD2. The CDR3 loop spans 17 amino acids. V was pared by 1 base and J by 4 bases, with 7 bases of the junction left unmatched. CDR1 MNHEY and CDR2 SMNVEV come from the germline V gene (reference sequence). CDR3 protein: CASSLLGGRASTGELFF. The CDR3 DNA follows: TGTGCCAGCAGTTTATTAGGCGGGAGGGCCAGCACCGGGGAGCTGTTTTTT.

The genes are TRBV2 and TRBJ1-2; D not certain. Germline CDR1 reads SNHLY; CDR2 reads FYNNEI. CDR3 length equals 12 residues. V lost 7 bases and J 8 bases, leaving 14 bases between the germline ends. CDR3 nucleotides: TGTGCCAGCATTCCCTCGGGGAAAGGCTACACCTTC. It codes for CASIPSGKGYTF.

The chain uses TRBV5-6 and TRBJ1-5, with D possibly being TRBD1 (6 bases). Germline-derived CDR1 and CDR2 are SGHDT and YYEEEE. The CDR3 consists of 14 residues. V dropped 0 bases and J dropped 7 bases, with 11 bases sitting between them. CDR3 sequence (DNA): TGTGCCAGCAGCTTGGGACAGGTGTACCAGCCCCAGCATTTT. Protein: CASSLGQVYQPQHF.

The V and J genes are TRBV27 and TRBJ2-5; D unresolved. V was pared by 5 bases and J by 2 bases, with 9 bases between. The V gene's germline CDR1 is MNHEY and CDR2 SMNVEV (reference sequence). The CDR3 has 13 amino acids. The CDR3 loop is CASSPIRQETQYF. CDR3 DNA: TGTGCCAGCAGTCCCATCCGGCAAGAGACCCAGTACTTC.

This clone was seen a few times. This chain uses TRBV19 with TRBJ2-7; 10 bases line up with TRBD2. This CDR3 is built from 16 residues. Germline V lookup: CDR1 LNHDA, CDR2 SQIVND (reference sequence). V trimming: 1 base; J trimming: 4 bases; junction bases outside the gene matches: 7. CDR3 loop: CASSIGFASGSYEQYF. The CDR3 coding sequence is TGTGCCAGTAGTATAGGATTCGCTAGCGGGAGTTACGAGCAGTACTTC.

This chain links TRBV4-1 with TRBJ2-5, with TRBD2 matching 7 bases. The CDR3 contains 15 residues. The germline CDR1 and CDR2 sequences are MGHRA and YSYEKL. Trimming at V came to 0 bases and at J to 7 bases, leaving 8 bases not matched to a gene. Here the CDR3 DNA reads TGCGCCAGCAGCCAAGATAGGGCGGGAGTAGGGACCCAGTACTTC. Its translation is CASSQDRAGVGTQYF.

This chain uses TRBV7-9 with TRBJ2-5, with 11 bases aligning to TRBD2. The junction had 14 bases not matched to a gene; V was cut back by 5 bases and J by 0 bases. The CDR3 length is 19 residues. Germline lookup yields CDR1 SEHNR and CDR2 FQNEAQ (reference sequence). DNA of the CDR3: TGTGCCAGCAGCCTAGGGGGAACCGGGACTAGCGGACACCAAGAGACCCAGTACTTC. It is translated as CASSLGGTGTSGHQETQYF. Combining the CDR3 with reference TRBV7-9 and TRBJ2-5 gives the whole variable domain DTGVSQNPRHKITKRGQNVTFRCDPISEHNRLYWYRQTLGQGPEFLTYFQNEAQLEKSRLLSDRFSAERPKGSFSTLEIQRTEQGDSAMYLCASSLGGTGTSGHQETQYFGPGTRLLVL.

This clone was seen a handful of times. This chain joins TRBV10-3 and TRBJ2-3, with 7 bases matching TRBD2. The CDR3 runs 15 residues. Trimming removed 3 bases from V and 6 bases from J; junction bases left unmatched: 9. Germline values: CDR1 ENHRY, CDR2 SYGVKD. The CDR3 is CAISEGGRGADTQYF. The CDR3 DNA reads as TGTGCCATCAGTGAAGGCGGGAGAGGTGCGGATACGCAGTATTTT.

This clone was seen a few times. The sample contains more than one DNA sequence encoding this CDR3. This chain connects TRBV5-4 to TRBJ2-7; the match to TRBD2 covers 7 bases. Germline trimming cut 4 bases from V and 2 bases from J; bases unmatched to any gene: 3. CDR1 is SGHNT, CDR2 YYREEE, per germline (reference sequence). The CDR3 is 13 amino acids. The CDR3 region has the DNA TGTGCCAGCAGCCCGGGGACTACCTACGAGCAGTACTTC. This translates into CASSPGTTYEQYF.